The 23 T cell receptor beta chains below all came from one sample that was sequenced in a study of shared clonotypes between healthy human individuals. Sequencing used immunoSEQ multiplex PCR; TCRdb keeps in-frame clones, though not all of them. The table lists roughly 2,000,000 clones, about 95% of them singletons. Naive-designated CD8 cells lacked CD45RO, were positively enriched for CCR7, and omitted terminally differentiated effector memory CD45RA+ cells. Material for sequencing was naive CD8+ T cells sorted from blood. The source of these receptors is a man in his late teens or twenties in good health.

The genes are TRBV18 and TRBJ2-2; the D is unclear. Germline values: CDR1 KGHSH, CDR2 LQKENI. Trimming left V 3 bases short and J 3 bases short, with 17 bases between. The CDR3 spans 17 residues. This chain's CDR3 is CASSPAPGPVDTGELFF. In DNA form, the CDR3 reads TGTGCCAGCTCACCGGCACCGGGTCCCGTCGACACCGGGGAGCTGTTTTTT.

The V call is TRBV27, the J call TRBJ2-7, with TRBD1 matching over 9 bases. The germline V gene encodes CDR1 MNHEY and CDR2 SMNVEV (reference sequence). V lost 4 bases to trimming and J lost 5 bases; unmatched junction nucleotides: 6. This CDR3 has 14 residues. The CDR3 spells CASSSNRGLNEQYF. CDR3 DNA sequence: TGTGCCAGCAGTTCAAACAGGGGGCTAAACGAGCAGTACTTC.

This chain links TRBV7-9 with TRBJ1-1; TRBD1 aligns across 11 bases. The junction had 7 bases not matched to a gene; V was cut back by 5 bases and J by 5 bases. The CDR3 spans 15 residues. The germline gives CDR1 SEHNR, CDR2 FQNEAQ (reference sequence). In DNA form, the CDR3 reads TGTGCCAGCAGCCACCCGGGACAGGGGGATACTGAAGCTTTCTTT. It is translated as CASSHPGQGDTEAFF.

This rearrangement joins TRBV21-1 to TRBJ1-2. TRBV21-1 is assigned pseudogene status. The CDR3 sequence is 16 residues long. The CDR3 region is CASSKNPKEFGYGYTF. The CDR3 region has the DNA TGTGCCAGCAGCAAAAACCCCAAAGAATTTGGATATGGCTACACCTTC.

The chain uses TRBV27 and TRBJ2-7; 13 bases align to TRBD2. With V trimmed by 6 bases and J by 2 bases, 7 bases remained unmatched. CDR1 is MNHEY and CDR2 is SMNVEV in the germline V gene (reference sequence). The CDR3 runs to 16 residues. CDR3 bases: TGTGCCAGCAGAACTAGCGGGGGGGCCGGAGCCTACGAGCAGTACTTC. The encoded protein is CASRTSGGAGAYEQYF.

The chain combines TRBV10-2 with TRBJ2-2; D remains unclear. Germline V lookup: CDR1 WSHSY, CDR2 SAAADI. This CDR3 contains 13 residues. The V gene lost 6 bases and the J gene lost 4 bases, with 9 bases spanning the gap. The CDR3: CASRLRVTGELFF. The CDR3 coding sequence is TGCGCCAGCAGACTTAGGGTCACCGGGGAGCTGTTTTTT.

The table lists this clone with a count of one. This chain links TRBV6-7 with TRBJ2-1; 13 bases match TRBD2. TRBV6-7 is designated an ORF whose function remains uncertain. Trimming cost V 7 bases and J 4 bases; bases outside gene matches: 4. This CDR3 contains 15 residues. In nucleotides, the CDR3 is TGTGCCAGCAATTCGGGACTAGCGGGGTACAATGAGCAGTTCTTC. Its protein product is CASNSGLAGYNEQFF.

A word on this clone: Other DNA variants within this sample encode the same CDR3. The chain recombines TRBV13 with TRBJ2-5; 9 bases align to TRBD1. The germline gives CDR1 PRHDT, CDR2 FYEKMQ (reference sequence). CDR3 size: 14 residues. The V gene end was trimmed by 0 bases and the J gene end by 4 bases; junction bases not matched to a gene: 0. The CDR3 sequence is CASSLGDRGETQYF. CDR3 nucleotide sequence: TGTGCCAGCAGCTTAGGGGACAGGGGAGAGACCCAGTACTTC.

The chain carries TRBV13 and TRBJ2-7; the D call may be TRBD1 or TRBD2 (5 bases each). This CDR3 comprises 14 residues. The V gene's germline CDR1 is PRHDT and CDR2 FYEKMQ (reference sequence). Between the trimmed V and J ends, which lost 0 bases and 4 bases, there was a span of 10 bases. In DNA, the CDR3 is TGTGCCAGCAGCTTAGGCGGGACCCTATACGAGCAGTACTTC. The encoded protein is CASSLGGTLYEQYF.

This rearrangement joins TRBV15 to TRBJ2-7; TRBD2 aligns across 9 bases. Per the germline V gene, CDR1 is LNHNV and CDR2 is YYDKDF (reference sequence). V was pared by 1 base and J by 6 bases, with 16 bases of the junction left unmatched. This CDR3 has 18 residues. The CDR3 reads CATSRVVFAGGPGIEQYF. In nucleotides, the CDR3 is TGTGCCACCAGCAGAGTCGTTTTCGCGGGAGGGCCAGGAATCGAGCAGTACTTC.

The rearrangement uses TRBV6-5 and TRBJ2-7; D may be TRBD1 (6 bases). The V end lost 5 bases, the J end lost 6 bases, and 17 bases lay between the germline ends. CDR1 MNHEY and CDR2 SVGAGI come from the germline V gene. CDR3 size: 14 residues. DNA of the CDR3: TGTGCCAGCAGTCTTACAGGGATGCGGACCGAGCAGTACTTC. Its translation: CASSLTGMRTEQYF.

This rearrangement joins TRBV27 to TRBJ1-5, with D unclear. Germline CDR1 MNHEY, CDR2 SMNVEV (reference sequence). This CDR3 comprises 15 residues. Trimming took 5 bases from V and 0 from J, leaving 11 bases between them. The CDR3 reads CASSPTPYSNQPQHF. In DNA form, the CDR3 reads TGTGCCAGCAGTCCGACACCTTATAGCAATCAGCCCCAGCATTTT.

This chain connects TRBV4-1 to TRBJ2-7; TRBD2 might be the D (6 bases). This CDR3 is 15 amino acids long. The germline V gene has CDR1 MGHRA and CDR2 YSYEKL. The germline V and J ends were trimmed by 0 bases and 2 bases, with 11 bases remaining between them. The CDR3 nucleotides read TGCGCCAGCAGCCAAGATCGGGGGACGCCCTACGAGCAGTACTTC. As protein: CASSQDRGTPYEQYF.

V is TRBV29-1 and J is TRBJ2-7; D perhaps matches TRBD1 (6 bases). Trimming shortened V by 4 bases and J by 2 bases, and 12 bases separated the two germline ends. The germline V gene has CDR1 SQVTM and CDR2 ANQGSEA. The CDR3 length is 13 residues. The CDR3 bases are TGCAGCGTTGTTCGGGACACCCCCTACGAGCAGTACTTC. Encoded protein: CSVVRDTPYEQYF.

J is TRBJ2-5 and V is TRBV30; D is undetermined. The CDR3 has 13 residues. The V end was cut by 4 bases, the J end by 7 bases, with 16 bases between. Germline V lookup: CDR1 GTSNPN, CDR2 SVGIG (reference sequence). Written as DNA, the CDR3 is TGTGCCTGGACCCCTACCAGTTCAGTGACCCAGTACTTC. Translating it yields CAWTPTSSVTQYF.

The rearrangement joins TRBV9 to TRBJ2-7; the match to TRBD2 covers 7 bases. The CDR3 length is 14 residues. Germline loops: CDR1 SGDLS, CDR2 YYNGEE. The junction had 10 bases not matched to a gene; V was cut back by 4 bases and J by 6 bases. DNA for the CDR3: TGTGCCAGCAGCTTCGCGGGAGAGGCCCTCGAGCAGTACTTC. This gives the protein CASSFAGEALEQYF.

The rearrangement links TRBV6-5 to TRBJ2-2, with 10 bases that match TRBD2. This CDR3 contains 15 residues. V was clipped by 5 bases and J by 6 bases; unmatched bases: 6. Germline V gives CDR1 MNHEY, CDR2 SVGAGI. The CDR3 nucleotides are TGTGCCAGCAGTCCCCAGCGGGGGGGCCCCGGGGAGCTGTTTTTT. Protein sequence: CASSPQRGGPGELFF.

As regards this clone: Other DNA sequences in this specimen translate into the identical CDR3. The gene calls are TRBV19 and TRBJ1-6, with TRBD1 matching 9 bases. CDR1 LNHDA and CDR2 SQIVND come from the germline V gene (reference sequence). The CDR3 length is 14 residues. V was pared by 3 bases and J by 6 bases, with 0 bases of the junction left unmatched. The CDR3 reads CASSMTGGNSPLHF. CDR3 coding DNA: TGTGCCAGTAGTATGACAGGGGGTAATTCACCCCTCCACTTT.

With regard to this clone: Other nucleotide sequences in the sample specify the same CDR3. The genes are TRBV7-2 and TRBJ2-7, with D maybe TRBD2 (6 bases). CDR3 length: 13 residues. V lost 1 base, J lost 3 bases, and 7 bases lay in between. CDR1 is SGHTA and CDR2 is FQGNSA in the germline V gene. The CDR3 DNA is TGTGCCAGCAGCTTAGGCGGGAACTACGAGCAGTACTTC. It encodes CASSLGGNYEQYF.

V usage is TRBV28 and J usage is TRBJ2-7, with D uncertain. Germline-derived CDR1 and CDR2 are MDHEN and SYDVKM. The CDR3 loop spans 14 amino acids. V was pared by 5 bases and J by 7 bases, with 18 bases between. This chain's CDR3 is CASSSPRRWLEQYF. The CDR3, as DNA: TGTGCCAGCAGTAGTCCCCGAAGGTGGTTGGAGCAGTACTTC.

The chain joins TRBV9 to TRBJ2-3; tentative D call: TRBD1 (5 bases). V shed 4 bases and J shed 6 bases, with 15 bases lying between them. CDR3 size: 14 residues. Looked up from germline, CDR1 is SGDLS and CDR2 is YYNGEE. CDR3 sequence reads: CASSLDSLGDTQYF. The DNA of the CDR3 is TGTGCCAGCAGCCTAGACAGCTTAGGCGATACGCAGTATTTT.

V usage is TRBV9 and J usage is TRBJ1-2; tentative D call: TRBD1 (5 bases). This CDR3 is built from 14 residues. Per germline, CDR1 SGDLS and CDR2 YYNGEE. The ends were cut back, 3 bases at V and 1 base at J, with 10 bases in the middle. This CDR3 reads CASSGDPNNYGYTF. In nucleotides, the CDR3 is TGTGCCAGCAGCGGGGACCCTAATAACTATGGCTACACCTTC.

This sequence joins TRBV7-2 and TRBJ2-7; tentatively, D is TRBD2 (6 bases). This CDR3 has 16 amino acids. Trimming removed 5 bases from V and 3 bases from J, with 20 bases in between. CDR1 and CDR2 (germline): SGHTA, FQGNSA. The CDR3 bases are TGTGCCAGCAGCAAGGGGTGGCGGGGTCTAAACTACGAGCAGTACTTC. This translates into CASSKGWRGLNYEQYF.